The 27 T cell receptor beta chains in this list originate from one sample, sequenced in a study of T-cell memory formation after mild COVID-19 (dated by TCRdb to 2020 to 2023). Library method: 5' RACE. The sequencer listed for this sample is Illumina NovaSeq 6000. The public reads were run again by TCRdb, first through fastp at Q25 and then through MiXCR, and only productive beta chains were kept. CDR3 protein sequences are deduplicated, and each keeps its most common genes and DNA. This sample gives 250,000 or so distinct CDR3 sequences in total; 18% of them show up just once. About 23% of the sample goes to the ten largest clones. The sequenced sample consisted of PBMCs or a T cell subset sorted from them (not recorded which). The receptor set was obtained from a man between 18 and 35 years old who had mild COVID-19 (a few samples of this study predate the infection). The sample titles of this study are shuffled in the database, so cell type and time point are left out; the donor was told from shared clones.

This clonotype was detected only a few times. The genes are TRBV29-1 and TRBJ2-3, with 11 bases aligning to TRBD2. This CDR3 has 16 residues. Looked up from germline, CDR1 is SQVTM and CDR2 is ANQGSEA. J was trimmed by 6 bases and V by 2 bases; bases with no gene match: 10. The CDR3 sequence is CSVESDSGGATDTQYF. Written as DNA, the CDR3 is TGCAGCGTTGAATCGGATAGCGGGGGGGCCACGGATACGCAGTATTTT.

This clonotype was observed a handful of times. Written as DNA, the CDR3 is TGCAGTGCTAGTTACAACCCGGGACTAGCGGGGGGGCTATGGACAGATACGCAGTATTTT. Translated: CSASYNPGLAGGLWTDTQYF. This chain links TRBV20-1 with TRBJ2-3; 16 nucleotides agree with TRBD2. Per the germline V gene, CDR1 is DFQATT and CDR2 is SNEGSKA (reference sequence). V was pared by 3 bases and J by 3 bases, with 15 bases of the junction left unmatched. This CDR3 contains 20 residues.

This clonotype has a handful of counts. The chain is built from TRBV4-3 and TRBJ1-6, with D hard to call. Germline loops: CDR1 LGHNA, CDR2 YSLEER. The CDR3 contains 13 residues. Trimming cost V 0 bases and J 13 bases, with 10 bases left between them. For the CDR3, the DNA is TGCGCCAGCAGCCAAGATTCCGGCCGCCCCCTCCACTTT. It translates to CASSQDSGRPLHF.

The chain recombines TRBV5-1 with TRBJ1-3; unclear D gene. V lost 5 bases and J 0 bases, leaving 9 bases between the germline ends. There are 14 residues in the CDR3. Germline V lookup: CDR1 SGHRS, CDR2 YFSETQ. As DNA, the CDR3 is TGCGCCAGCAGTCTCTCAGCCTCTGGAAACACCATATATTTT. Translating it yields CASSLSASGNTIYF.

The rearrangement joins TRBV29-1 to TRBJ2-7; perhaps TRBD1 as D (6 bases). The ends were cut back, 6 bases at V and 2 bases at J, with 17 bases in the middle. The CDR3 is 14 amino acids. Looked up from germline, CDR1 is SQVTM and CDR2 is ANQGSEA. DNA for the CDR3: TGCAGCGTAGCTAGGAGGCAGGGGACCTACGAGCAGTACTTC. It is translated as CSVARRQGTYEQYF.

This clonotype was seen many times. V gene TRBV7-3 combines with J gene TRBJ1-1; maybe TRBD1 (5 bases). Deletions cut 3 bases from V and 1 base from J, with 9 bases between. The germline V gene has CDR1 SGHTA and CDR2 FQGTGA. This CDR3 is 14 amino acids long. CDR3 coding DNA: TGTGCCAGCAGCTTGGGACCGGCGAACACTGAAGCTTTCTTT. This sequence encodes CASSLGPANTEAFF.

This clonotype was counted between two and nine times. The J gene is TRBJ2-5, the V gene TRBV12-3 or TRBV12-4; D is tentatively TRBD1 or TRBD2 (6 bases each). This CDR3 comprises 14 residues. V gave up 7 bases and J gave up 2 bases, with 14 bases separating them. CDR3 region: CASTRGDWQETQYF. As DNA, the CDR3 is TGTGCCAGCACGAGGGGGGATTGGCAAGAGACCCAGTACTTC.

V and J are TRBV6-5 and TRBJ1-2, with unresolved D. Germline V gene lookup returns CDR1 MNHEY and CDR2 SVGAGI. Trimming stripped 0 bases from V and 7 bases from J, with 12 bases between. This CDR3 is 14 amino acids long. Here the CDR3 DNA reads TGTGCCAGCAGTTACTCGGGCAGCGGGCTTGGCTACACCTTC. Its protein product is CASSYSGSGLGYTF.

The chain combines TRBV13 with TRBJ2-5, with a tentative D call TRBD2 (5 bases). This CDR3 is 13 amino acids long. Germline assignment: CDR1 PRHDT and CDR2 FYEKMQ (reference sequence). V was pared by 4 bases and J by 4 bases, with 10 bases between. The DNA of the CDR3 is TGTGCCAGCAGCTCTCGGACTGGAGAGACCCAGTACTTC. Encoded protein: CASSSRTGETQYF.

This clonotype has more than one count but fewer than ten. The chain has TRBV7-9 and TRBJ1-6, with D hard to call. CDR3 length: 14 residues. V was shortened by 2 bases and J by 4 bases, with 6 bases between the two germline ends. CDR1 is SEHNR, CDR2 FQNEAQ, per germline (reference sequence). For the CDR3, the DNA is TGTGCCAGCAGCTTATCCCGATATAATTCACCCCTCCACTTT. This codes for CASSLSRYNSPLHF.

This clonotype was observed a handful of times. The chain combines TRBV5-1 with TRBJ2-7; D may be TRBD1 or TRBD2 (5 bases each). This CDR3 spans 13 amino acids. Germline assignment: CDR1 SGHRS and CDR2 YFSETQ. The germline V and J ends were trimmed by 7 bases and 0 bases, with 11 bases remaining between them. CDR3 nucleotide sequence: TGCGCCAGCGCGAGGGGAAGCTCCTACGAGCAGTACTTC. It encodes CASARGSSYEQYF.

This clonotype was counted at least ten times. V is TRBV7-9 and J is TRBJ2-3; D is ambiguous. There are 13 residues in the CDR3. Trimming removed 1 base from V and 4 bases from J, with 6 bases in between. Germline CDR1 and CDR2: SEHNR and FQNEAQ (reference sequence). The CDR3 sequence is CASSLEGSDTQYF. DNA of the CDR3: TGTGCCAGCAGCTTAGAAGGGTCAGATACGCAGTATTTT.

This clonotype was seen repeatedly, ten times or more. This chain links TRBV4-3 with TRBJ2-4; TRBD2 is a possible D gene (5 bases). The V gene's germline CDR1 is LGHNA and CDR2 YSLEER. This CDR3 contains 14 residues. V lost 0 bases and J 9 bases, leaving 12 bases between the germline ends. The CDR3 sequence is CASSQDPQGGIQYF. The DNA for the CDR3 is TGCGCCAGCAGCCAAGATCCCCAAGGAGGCATTCAGTACTTC.

The CDR3 nucleotides are TGTGCCATCAGTGAGTATGGGTCAGGGGATGGTCAGCCCCAGCATTTT. This translates into CAISEYGSGDGQPQHF. The rearrangement links TRBV10-3 to TRBJ1-5; tentative D call: TRBD1 (6 bases). The germline V and J ends were trimmed by 1 base and 6 bases, with 16 bases remaining between them. The germline CDR1 and CDR2 sequences are ENHRY and SYGVKD. The CDR3 is 16 residues long.

This sequence joins TRBV6-6 and TRBJ1-5; 7 bases are a match to TRBD1. J gave up 1 base and V 4 bases, and 4 bases lay outside the gene matches. This CDR3 contains 15 residues. The germline V gene encodes CDR1 MNHNY and CDR2 SVGAGI (reference sequence). CDR3 coding DNA: TGTGCCAGCAGTTCCCGGGACAGAAGCAATCAGCCCCAGCATTTT. Its translation is CASSSRDRSNQPQHF.

This clonotype was found a few times. The CDR3 reads CASSLENGANSYEQYF. CDR3 bases: TGTGCCAGCAGCTTAGAAAACGGGGCAAACTCCTACGAGCAGTACTTC. The rearrangement uses TRBV7-2 and TRBJ2-7; TRBD1 or TRBD2 may be the D gene (5 bases each). The ends were cut back, 1 base at V and 0 bases at J, with 13 bases in the middle. This CDR3 has 16 residues. Germline lookup yields CDR1 SGHTA and CDR2 FQGNSA.

This clonotype was recorded a few times. The V gene is TRBV28, the J gene TRBJ2-5, with 10 bases identical to TRBD1. V shed 7 bases and J 5 bases; nucleotides not matched to a gene: 16. Germline V gene lookup returns CDR1 MDHEN and CDR2 SYDVKM. The CDR3 has 17 amino acids. CDR3 in amino acids: CASKVLSGQGYRETQYF. CDR3 sequence (DNA): TGTGCCAGCAAGGTTCTGTCGGGACAGGGGTATCGGGAGACCCAGTACTTC.

This clonotype was counted only a few times. This rearrangement joins TRBV7-2 to TRBJ2-5; D might be TRBD1 (7 bases). Trimming took off 5 bases at V and 4 bases at J, with 23 bases between the two ends. In germline, CDR1 is SGHTA, CDR2 FQGNSA. This CDR3 comprises 17 residues. In nucleotides, the CDR3 is TGTGCCAGCAGCCCGGGGGTAGGCCAGGGGGTAGGAGAGACCCAGTACTTC. Amino acid sequence: CASSPGVGQGVGETQYF.

This clonotype has a handful of counts. The chain links TRBV18 to TRBJ2-4, with D possibly called TRBD1 or TRBD2 (6 bases each). CDR3 length: 15 residues. The V and J ends lost 2 bases and 9 bases respectively, with 17 bases between them. Germline CDR1 reads KGHSH; CDR2 reads LQKENI. The CDR3 here is CASSPSEQGGGIQYF. DNA of the CDR3: TGTGCCAGCTCACCATCGGAACAGGGAGGTGGCATTCAGTACTTC. The full variable domain, in which reference TRBV18 and TRBJ2-4 provide the parts outside the CDR3, is NAGVMQNPRHLVRRRGQEARLRCSPMKGHSHVYWYRQLPEEGLKFMVYLQKENIIDESGMPKERFSAEFPKEGPSILRIQQVVRGDSAAYFCASSPSEQGGGIQYFGAGTRLSVL.

The V call is TRBV12-3 or TRBV12-4, the J call TRBJ1-5; D gene unclear. The CDR3 totals 13 residues. V was shortened by 5 bases and J by 6 bases, with 11 bases between the two germline ends. CDR3: CASSRRESQPQHF. CDR3 nucleotide sequence: TGTGCCAGCAGTCGCCGGGAGAGTCAGCCCCAGCATTTT.

The genes are TRBV6-2 or TRBV6-3 and TRBJ2-7; a weak D match, TRBD2 (5 bases). The CDR3 extends over 13 amino acids. Between the trimmed V and J ends, which lost 8 bases and 3 bases, there was a span of 14 bases. Germline assignment: CDR1 MNHEY and CDR2 SVGEGT. CDR3 sequence (DNA): TGTGCCAGCCGAGACCGGGGAATCTACGAGCAGTACTTC. Its protein is CASRDRGIYEQYF.

This sequence joins TRBV7-2 and TRBJ2-7; 12 bases are shared with TRBD2. The germline CDR1 and CDR2 sequences are SGHTA and FQGNSA. With 4 bases clipped from V and 2 bases from J, the junction kept 9 bases outside the gene matches. CDR3 length equals 17 residues. CDR3 sequence (DNA): TGTGCCAGCAGCTCGCTGACTAGCGGGGGCTTCCCCTACGAGCAGTACTTC. Encoded protein: CASSSLTSGGFPYEQYF.

The chain carries TRBV5-1 and TRBJ1-1; D uncertain. This CDR3 spans 13 amino acids. With 1 base removed from V and 4 bases from J, the gap between germline ends came to 8 bases. Looked up from germline, CDR1 is SGHRS and CDR2 is YFSETQ. The CDR3, as DNA: TGCGCCAGCAGCTTGCTGCCTTCCACTGAAGCTTTCTTT. Translation gives CASSLLPSTEAFF.

This chain joins TRBV5-1 and TRBJ2-7, with TRBD1 identical over 8 bases. V was clipped by 4 bases and J by 6 bases; unmatched bases: 12. CDR3 size: 15 residues. The germline V gene encodes CDR1 SGHRS and CDR2 YFSETQ. The CDR3 DNA reads TGCGCCAGCAGCACCCCGACGACAGGGGATCGCGAGCAGTACTTC. It translates to CASSTPTTGDREQYF.

J is TRBJ2-1 and V is TRBV7-9, with 10 nucleotides matching TRBD1. This CDR3 comprises 16 residues. CDR1 is SEHNR and CDR2 is FQNEAQ in the germline V gene (reference sequence). J lost 2 bases, V lost 7 bases, and 8 bases had no gene match. The CDR3 here is CASTRTGGPPYNEQFF. CDR3 nucleotide sequence: TGTGCCAGCACCCGGACAGGGGGTCCTCCCTACAATGAGCAGTTCTTC.

The gene calls are TRBV15 and TRBJ1-3; TRBD1 might be the D (5 bases). V was clipped by 5 bases and J by 7 bases, with 18 bases between them. The germline gives CDR1 LNHNV, CDR2 YYDKDF (reference sequence). CDR3 length: 15 residues. Written as DNA, the CDR3 is TGTGCCACCAGCCGCGGGGCCGCGGGTGGGAACACCATATATTTT. Protein product: CATSRGAAGGNTIYF.

Remarks on this clonotype: This clone may be a read error of a much larger clone one base away. CDR3 bases: TGCAGAGCTAGTGTAGCGGGGGGCTACTACAATGAGCAGTTCTTC. Its translation: CRASVAGGYYNEQFF. The genes are TRBV20-1 and TRBJ2-1; 10 positions agree with TRBD2. Germline CDR1 reads DFQATT; CDR2 reads SNEGSKA (reference sequence). The CDR3 is 15 residues long.